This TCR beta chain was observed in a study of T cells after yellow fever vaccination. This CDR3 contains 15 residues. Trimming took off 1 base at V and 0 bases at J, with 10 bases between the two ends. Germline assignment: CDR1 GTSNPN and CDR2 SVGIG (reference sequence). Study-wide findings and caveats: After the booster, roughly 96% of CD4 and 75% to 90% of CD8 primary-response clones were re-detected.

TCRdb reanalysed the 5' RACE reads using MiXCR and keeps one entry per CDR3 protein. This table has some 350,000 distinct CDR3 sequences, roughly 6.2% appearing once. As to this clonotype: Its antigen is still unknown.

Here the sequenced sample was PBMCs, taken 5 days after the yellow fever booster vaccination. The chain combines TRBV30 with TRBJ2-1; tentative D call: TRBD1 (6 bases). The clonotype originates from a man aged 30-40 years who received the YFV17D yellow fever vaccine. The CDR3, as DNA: TGTGCCTGGAGTGCCGGACAGAGCTCCTACAATGAGCAGTTCTTC. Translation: CAWSAGQSSYNEQFF.